These T cell receptor beta chains were read from a single sample in a study of low-dose radiotherapy and immunotherapy resistance in tumors. TCRdb recomputed calls from the reads with MiXCR, one row per CDR3 protein. The sample has under 75,000 distinct CDR3 sequences; approximately 22% are singletons. The sample consisted of PBMCs, taken after low-dose radiotherapy plus immunotherapy. The receptors were sampled from a male donor with prostate cancer. CDR3s include the opening cysteine and the closing phenylalanine or tryptophan. D genes are given only for firm matches. A clone size is listed for some rows: how often the clone was seen (once, few, many), or a class if it is expanded.

j_call d_call v_call clone_size cdr3_aa cdr3_nt
TRBJ1-4 - TRBV7-2 many CASRRRGGSAVATNEKLFF TGTGCCAGCAGGCGGCGGGGAGGGTCAGCGGTTGCAACTAATGAAAAACTGTTTTTT
TRBJ1-5 - TRBV6-1 many CASSAVGSSNQPQHF TGTGCCAGCAGTGCTGTGGGGTCGAGCAATCAGCCCCAGCATTTT
TRBJ2-1 - TRBV15 many CATSRELGSYNEQFF TGTGCCACCAGCAGAGAACTGGGCAGCTACAATGAGCAGTTCTTC
TRBJ2-1 - TRBV24-1 many CATSRIDEQFF TGTGCCACCAGCAGGATAGACGAGCAGTTCTTC
TRBJ1-3 TRBD1 TRBV18 many CASSPGQGNSGNTIYF TGTGCCAGCTCACCCGGACAGGGGAACTCTGGAAACACCATATATTTT
TRBJ1-3 TRBD1 TRBV6-5 many CASSQHRGGNTIYF TGTGCCAGCAGTCAGCACAGGGGTGGAAACACCATATATTTT
TRBJ2-2 - TRBV6-2/TRBV6-3 - CASTDWTGSCFF -
TRBJ2-7 TRBD1 TRBV5-1 many CASSLAGQGIGEQYF TGCGCCAGCAGCTTGGCAGGACAGGGGATCGGCGAGCAGTACTTC
TRBJ2-7 - TRBV4-2 - CASSQDWASSYEQYF TGTGCCAGCAGCCAAGATTGGGCGAGCTCCTACGAGCAGTACTTC
TRBJ1-3 - TRBV14 many CASSQDIRGDGNTIYF TGTGCCAGCAGCCAAGATATCAGGGGCGACGGAAACACCATATATTTT
TRBJ2-4 - TRBV19 many CASTTQGRSKNIQYF TGTGCCAGTACAACTCAAGGCAGATCCAAAAACATTCAGTACTTC
TRBJ2-1 TRBD2 TRBV12-3/TRBV12-4 many CASSLYPGLAGRNNEQFF TGTGCCAGCAGTTTATATCCGGGACTAGCGGGAAGGAACAATGAGCAGTTCTTC
TRBJ2-7 - TRBV12-3/TRBV12-4 - CASSYGRSYEQYF TGTGCCAGCAGTTACGGCAGATCCTACGAGCAGTACTTC
TRBJ2-7 - TRBV20-1 many CSAIREGGEQYF TGCAGTGCGATCCGGGAAGGGGGCGAGCAGTACTTC
TRBJ1-1 - TRBV6-2/TRBV6-3 many CASSYWANTEAFF TGTGCCAGCAGTTACTGGGCGAACACTGAAGCTTTCTTT
TRBJ2-7 TRBD2 TRBV4-2 many CASSRNQRESEQYF TGTGCCAGCAGCCGCAACCAGCGGGAGAGTGAGCAGTACTTC